These 22 T cell receptor beta chains originate from one sample sequenced in a study of CD4 T cells in relation to SARS-CoV-2 and coronaviruses. Before the COVID-19 pandemic, during about 2011-2019, CD4+ T cells were taken from unexposed donors. The cells were cultured for approximately ten days before CD4+ T cells were isolated. These receptors lack a known antigen. Assay used: immunoSEQ multiplex PCR; TCRdb lists only in-frame clones, some missing. This sample yields about 26,000 clones, of which roughly 66% are seen a single time; 20% to 25% belongs to the top ten. Sequenced input: CD4+ T cells from PBMCs, cultured in vitro. The receptors come from a human donor in good health.

The chain recombines TRBV6-2 or TRBV6-3 with TRBJ1-5; TRBD1 matches 7 bases. The length of the CDR3 is 15 residues. CDR1 and CDR2 (germline): MNHEY, SVGEGT. Germline trimming cut 5 bases from V and 1 base from J; bases unmatched to any gene: 5. The CDR3 DNA is TGTGCCAGCAGTCTACAGGGGTCGAGCAATCAGCCCCAGCATTTT. Protein product: CASSLQGSSNQPQHF.

The rearrangement joins TRBV5-1 to TRBJ1-2; D gene ambiguous. CDR1 SGHRS and CDR2 YFSETQ come from the germline V gene. The CDR3 loop spans 14 amino acids. Trimming removed 0 bases at V and 0 bases at J, with 6 bases between. The chain's CDR3 is CASSLATANYGYTF. CDR3 in DNA: TGCGCCAGCAGCTTGGCTACAGCTAACTATGGCTACACCTTC.

The CDR3 nucleotides read TGTGCCAGCAGTACGCGAGGGTCCCTGAACACTGAAGCTTTCTTT. Its translation is CASSTRGSLNTEAFF. The gene calls are TRBV6-2 or TRBV6-3 and TRBJ1-1; D not certain. This CDR3 is built from 15 residues. Germline lookup yields CDR1 MNHEY and CDR2 SVGEGT. V was clipped by 5 bases and J by 0 bases, with 13 bases between them.

This rearrangement joins TRBV7-2 to TRBJ1-1; D is undetermined. Germline V gives CDR1 SGHTA, CDR2 FQGNSA. The V gene lost 0 bases and the J gene lost 11 bases, with 13 bases spanning the gap. The CDR3 is 13 residues long. The DNA of the CDR3 is TGTGCCAGCAGCTTAGCGGGCCCGGGTGTGGCTTTCTTT. Translated: CASSLAGPGVAFF.

The chain combines TRBV4-1 with TRBJ2-7; 10 nucleotides line up with TRBD2. The trim removed 3 bases at V and 3 bases at J, leaving 8 bases unmatched. The CDR3 sequence is 16 residues long. Germline assignment: CDR1 MGHRA and CDR2 YSYEKL. In nucleotides, the CDR3 is TGCGCCAGCAGCCACCTCAGGCTAGCGGGAGTCTACGAGCAGTACTTC. This encodes CASSHLRLAGVYEQYF.

This clone came up a few times. The rearrangement uses TRBV7-9 and TRBJ1-2; a possible D gene is TRBD1 (6 bases). The germline CDR1 and CDR2 sequences are SEHNR and FQNEAQ (reference sequence). The ends were cut back, 1 base at V and 5 bases at J, with 14 bases in the middle. The CDR3 is 15 residues long. CDR3 in DNA: TGTGCCAGCAGCTTAGTGGCAGGGGAGGTTTATGGCTACACCTTC. Amino acid sequence: CASSLVAGEVYGYTF.

The chain has TRBV9 and TRBJ1-1; no clear D. Trimming left V 0 bases short and J 6 bases short, with 15 bases between. This CDR3 has 15 residues. CDR1 is SGDLS, CDR2 YYNGEE, per germline. For the CDR3, the DNA is TGTGCCAGCAGCGTAGACGCAAGGGTCCCGCCTGAAGCTTTCTTT. This translates into CASSVDARVPPEAFF.

Only a few counts were recorded for this clone. V usage is TRBV3-1 (or the pseudogene TRBV3-2) and J usage is TRBJ2-7; no firm D call. Trimming shortened V by 1 base and J by 4 bases, and 14 bases separated the two germline ends. The CDR3 runs to 15 residues. Germline V gives CDR1 LGHDT, CDR2 YNNKEL (reference sequence). In DNA form, the CDR3 reads TGTGCCAGCAGCCAAGGGTTGGGCTCTATTTACGAGCAGTACTTC. This codes for CASSQGLGSIYEQYF.

This clone was counted only a few times. The CDR3 bases are TGCGCCAGCAGCCTAAGAGGGGGGACAAAGGAAAAACTGTTTTTT. Residues: CASSLRGGTKEKLFF. The V and J genes are TRBV5-1 and TRBJ1-4; D is perhaps TRBD1 (6 bases). CDR1 and CDR2 (germline): SGHRS, YFSETQ. The CDR3 is 15 residues long. The ends were cut back, 4 bases at V and 8 bases at J, with 18 bases in the middle.

In DNA, the CDR3 is TGTGCCAGCTCAGCCTCACTAGCAGATACGCAGTATTTT. It encodes CASSASLADTQYF. The rearrangement links TRBV6-4 to TRBJ2-3; perhaps TRBD2 as D (5 bases). Germline CDR1 is MRHNA and CDR2 is SNTAGT. CDR3 length equals 13 residues. Trimming took 8 bases from V and 4 from J, leaving 13 bases between them.

Comments on this clone: At one end, the junction sequence differs from germline, possibly due to a read error. The chain has TRBV4-2 and TRBJ2-7, with a weak D call TRBD2 (6 bases). Germline V gene data show CDR1 as LGHNA and CDR2 as YNFKEQ. This CDR3 spans 13 amino acids. The CDR3 protein is CASSSTTGTSSTF. CDR3 bases: TGTGCCAGCAGCTCGACTACCGGGACTTCGAGTACCTTC.

The chain couples TRBV7-8 to TRBJ2-7; no clear D gene. The CDR3 extends over 14 amino acids. The germline V gene encodes CDR1 SGHVS and CDR2 FQNEAQ. V lost 1 base and J lost 3, with 10 bases in between. CDR3 sequence: CASSLGPFNYEQYF. In DNA, the CDR3 is TGTGCCAGCAGCTTAGGACCGTTCAACTACGAGCAGTACTTC.

This clone was seen only a few times. V gene TRBV29-1 combines with J gene TRBJ1-3, with a tentative D call TRBD1 (5 bases). Per germline, CDR1 SQVTM and CDR2 ANQGSEA. There are 13 residues in the CDR3. Trimming took off 4 bases at V and 4 bases at J, with 11 bases between the two ends. The CDR3 here is CSVVGGEGNTIYF. The CDR3, as DNA: TGCAGCGTTGTTGGGGGAGAAGGAAACACCATATATTTT. The variable domain in full, with the rest retrieved from reference TRBV29-1 and TRBJ1-3, is SAVISQKPSRDICQRGTSLTIQCQVDSQVTMMFWYRQQPGQSLTLIATANQGSEATYESGFVIDKFPISRPNLTFSTLTVSNMSPEDSSIYLCSVVGGEGNTIYFGEGSWLTVV.

This clone was seen more than once but under ten times. The chain combines TRBV30 with TRBJ2-7, with D perhaps being TRBD1 or TRBD2 (5 bases each). The germline gives CDR1 GTSNPN, CDR2 SVGIG (reference sequence). CDR3 size: 14 residues. Trimming pared 4 bases from V and 2 bases from J, leaving 15 bases between. CDR3 loop: CAWTLGTATYEQYF. The CDR3 nucleotides read TGTGCCTGGACCTTGGGGACGGCAACCTACGAGCAGTACTTC. Full variable domain (missing parts from reference TRBV30 and TRBJ2-7): SQTIHQWPATLVQPVGSPLSLECTVEGTSNPNLYWYRQAAGRGLQLLFYSVGIGQISSEVPQNLSASRPQDRQFILSSKKLLLSDSGFYLCAWTLGTATYEQYFGPGTRLTVT.

CDR3 residues: CASKLTGGATGELFF. Here the CDR3 DNA reads TGTGCCAGCAAGTTGACGGGGGGCGCGACCGGGGAGCTGTTTTTT. This chain links TRBV7-2 with TRBJ2-2, with D possibly matching TRBD2 (7 bases). Germline assignment: CDR1 SGHTA and CDR2 FQGNSA. Trimming took 7 bases from V and 5 from J, leaving 17 bases between them. CDR3 length: 15 amino acids.

This clone occurred a few times. This chain joins TRBV3-1 (or the pseudogene TRBV3-2) and TRBJ1-6, with unresolved D. The germline gives CDR1 LGHDT, CDR2 YNNKEL (reference sequence). V dropped 1 base and J dropped 6 bases, with 10 bases sitting between them. The CDR3 has 15 amino acids. CDR3 region: CASSQGTEGNSPLHF. Here the CDR3 DNA reads TGTGCCAGCAGCCAAGGGACCGAGGGTAATTCACCCCTCCACTTT.

The chain combines TRBV10-3 with TRBJ1-1; no definite D call. Trimming cost V 6 bases and J 0 bases, with 8 bases left between them. This CDR3 region has 13 residues. Per germline, CDR1 ENHRY and CDR2 SYGVKD. CDR3 DNA: TGTGCCATCAGGCCGGAACTGAACACTGAAGCTTTCTTT. Protein: CAIRPELNTEAFF.

This clone was counted only a few times. The V and J genes are TRBV2 and TRBJ1-1, with a weak D call TRBD1 (6 bases). V was pared by 5 bases and J by 8 bases, with 9 bases between. CDR1 is SNHLY and CDR2 is FYNNEI in the germline V gene. The CDR3 is 11 residues long. The CDR3 DNA reads as TGTGCCAGCAGTTCGGACAGCGAAGCTTTCTTT. Translated: CASSSDSEAFF.

V is TRBV7-2 and J is TRBJ1-4; 10 bases match TRBD1. V shed 1 base and J 6 bases; nucleotides not matched to a gene: 11. The length of the CDR3 is 18 residues. The germline CDR1 and CDR2 sequences are SGHTA and FQGNSA. The CDR3, as DNA: TGTGCCAGCAGCTTAGTAAGACAGGGGGCCCCTAATGATGAAAAACTGTTTTTT. Its protein product is CASSLVRQGAPNDEKLFF.

The rearrangement joins TRBV7-9 to TRBJ2-3; 13 bases are a match to TRBD2. The CDR3 has 16 amino acids. J was trimmed by 5 bases and V by 6 bases; bases with no gene match: 8. From germline, CDR1 is SEHNR and CDR2 FQNEAQ (reference sequence). Here the CDR3 reads CASRLLGTSGEDTQYF. The CDR3 DNA sequence: TGTGCCAGCAGGTTACTAGGGACTAGCGGGGAAGATACGCAGTATTTT.

The chain couples TRBV5-1 to TRBJ1-1, with D maybe TRBD1 (5 bases). The V end lost 5 bases, the J end lost 0 bases, and 14 bases lay between the germline ends. The germline gives CDR1 SGHRS, CDR2 YFSETQ. The CDR3 is made up of 15 amino acids. The CDR3 nucleotides read TGCGCCAGCAGGGAAGGGGATCAGGTGAACACTGAAGCTTTCTTT. It specifies CASREGDQVNTEAFF.

V usage is TRBV7-1 and J usage is TRBJ2-1; 13 positions agree with TRBD2. TRBV7-1 is sorted into the ORF group, with uncertain function. This CDR3 region has 24 residues. With V trimmed by 3 bases and J by 6 bases, 29 bases remained unmatched. This CDR3 is CASSSTPPSSGTSGAAPGRNEQFF. DNA of the CDR3: TGTGCCAGCAGCTCCACCCCCCCGTCCTCCGGGACTAGCGGGGCCGCTCCGGGGCGCAATGAGCAGTTCTTC.